This record covers a single T cell receptor (beta chain). Its antigen is unidentified. The authors gated naive CD8+ T cells as CD45RO-CCR7+CD27+CD95-. CDR3 length equals 13 residues. Germline values: CDR1 SGHAT, CDR2 FQNNGV. This entry comes from a study of CXCR3-negative and CXCR3-positive naive CD8 T cells. Study-wide points: Memory CD8+ cells showed much lower diversity, while both naive subsets were comparably high. Naive CXCR3-negative cells resembled naive CXCR3-positive cells in TRBV-TRBJ usage; memory cells differed. Relative to CXCR3-negative naive cells, CXCR3-positive naive cells had more hydrophobic TRB CDR3s.

Carrying UMI labels, the TRB cDNA libraries were prepared through 5' RACE. TCRdb reanalyzed the 5' RACE reads, giving one entry per CDR3 protein sequence and no DNA. The sample yields around 50,000 distinct CDR3 sequences, of which the top ten take up around 0.51%. The genes are TRBV11-2 and TRBJ1-5. This receptor was taken from a human donor in good health. Some clones in this sample may be carry-over from other donors' samples. The sample was naive CXCR3+ CD8+ T cells from blood. Subset in this sample: CD45RO-CCR7+CD27+CD95- naive CD8+ T cells expressing CXCR3 (TNR3+). CDR3 sequence: CASSPLPDQPQHF.